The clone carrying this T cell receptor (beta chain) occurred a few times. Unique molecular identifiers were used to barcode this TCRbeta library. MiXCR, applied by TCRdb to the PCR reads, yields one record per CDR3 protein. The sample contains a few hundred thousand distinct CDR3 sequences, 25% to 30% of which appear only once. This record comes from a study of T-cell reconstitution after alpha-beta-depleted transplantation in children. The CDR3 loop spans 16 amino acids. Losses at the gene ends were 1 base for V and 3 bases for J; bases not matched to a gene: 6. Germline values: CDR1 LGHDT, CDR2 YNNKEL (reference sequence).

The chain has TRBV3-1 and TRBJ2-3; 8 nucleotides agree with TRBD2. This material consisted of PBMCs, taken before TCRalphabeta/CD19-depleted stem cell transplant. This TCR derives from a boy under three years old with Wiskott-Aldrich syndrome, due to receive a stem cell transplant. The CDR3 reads CASSQGTSGDTDTQYF. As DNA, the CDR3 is TGTGCCAGCAGCCAAGGAACTAGCGGAGATACAGATACGCAGTATTTT.